This T cell receptor (beta chain) was sequenced in a study of blood T cell repertoires in COVID-19. Study background: Nucleic acid was either cDNA or gDNA, and it came from T cells, B-cell-depleted T cells, or PBMCs.

The V segment lost 2 bases and the J segment 3 bases; nucleotides outside the gene matches: 4. The CDR3 extends over 14 amino acids. Germline loops: CDR1 MNHNS, CDR2 SASEGT. The method was immunoSEQ multiplex PCR; TCRdb's version includes in-frame clones alone and lacks a portion of them. The sample carries approximately 500,000 clones, roughly 85% recorded once. This clonotype originated in a human donor in a cohort sampled during active COVID-19. This chain links TRBV6-1 with TRBJ2-7, with 7 nucleotides matching TRBD1. Material for sequencing was peripheral blood. The CDR3, as DNA: TGTGCCAGCAGTGAAATCCCAGGGGGCTACGAGCAGTACTTC. It is translated as CASSEIPGGYEQYF.